The present T cell receptor (beta chain) was sequenced within a study of somatic mutations in cytotoxic T cells in rheumatoid arthritis. Trimming removed 3 bases from V and 3 bases from J, with 14 bases in between. The CDR3 is made up of 15 amino acids. Germline CDR1 is LNHDA and CDR2 is SQIVND (reference sequence). Only one count was recorded for this clone. Profiled with immunoSEQ multiplex PCR; TCRdb holds only in-frame clones, not every one. This table has about 30,000 clones, 82% appearing once. This receptor was taken from an adult with rheumatoid arthritis. The chain is built from TRBV19 and TRBJ2-5; possible D gene TRBD2, 5 bases. The sequenced sample was CD8+ T cells sorted from blood. The CDR3 DNA reads TGTGCCAGTAGTATGGCCCACAGACTAAAAGAGACCCAGTACTTC. It translates to CASSMAHRLKETQYF.